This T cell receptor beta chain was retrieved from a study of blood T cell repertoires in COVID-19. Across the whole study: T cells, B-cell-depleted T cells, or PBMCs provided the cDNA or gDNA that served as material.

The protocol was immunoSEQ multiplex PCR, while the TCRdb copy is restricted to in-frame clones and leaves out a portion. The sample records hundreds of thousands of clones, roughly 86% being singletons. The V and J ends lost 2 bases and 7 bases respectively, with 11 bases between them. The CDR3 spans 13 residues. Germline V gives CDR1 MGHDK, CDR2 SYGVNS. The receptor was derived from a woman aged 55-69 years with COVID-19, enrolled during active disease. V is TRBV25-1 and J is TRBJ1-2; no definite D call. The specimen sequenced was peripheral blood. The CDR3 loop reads CASSEELTRGYTF. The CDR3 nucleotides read TGTGCCAGCAGTGAAGAGTTGACTCGTGGCTACACCTTC.